The 10 T cell receptor beta chains reported below all come from one sample, sequenced in a study of cytomegalovirus exposure and HLA in healthy donors. With 60 Vbeta and 13 Jbeta primers, the PCR was carried out. Repertoires were generated with immunoSEQ multiplex PCR, while TCRdb's copy carries only in-frame clones and drops some. The sample consists of about 150,000 clones, roughly 85% of them appearing once. The specimen sequenced was PBMCs. The receptors originated from a woman between 18 and 30 years old in good health and CMV-seronegative.

The chain carries TRBV10-3 and TRBJ1-2; TRBD1 aligns across 9 bases. The V segment lost 5 bases and the J segment 3 bases; nucleotides outside the gene matches: 4. The CDR3 spans 14 residues. Germline V gene data show CDR1 as ENHRY and CDR2 as SYGVKD. The CDR3 DNA reads as TGTGCCATCAGTAAAGGACAGGGGTACTATGGCTACACCTTC. It encodes CAISKGQGYYGYTF.

A few counts support this clone. The rearrangement joins TRBV27 to TRBJ1-3; TRBD1 matches at 7 bases. The CDR3 spans 16 residues. V was clipped by 5 bases and J by 2 bases; unmatched bases: 9. Germline assignment: CDR1 MNHEY and CDR2 SMNVEV (reference sequence). The CDR3 region is CASSPRGVSPGNTIYF. CDR3 nucleotides: TGTGCCAGCAGTCCCAGGGGGGTGTCCCCTGGAAACACCATATATTTT.

The chain uses TRBV6-5 and TRBJ2-1, with 11 bases aligning to TRBD2. This CDR3 spans 15 amino acids. With 7 bases clipped from V and 1 base from J, the junction kept 3 bases outside the gene matches. Germline lookup yields CDR1 MNHEY and CDR2 SVGAGI. Here the CDR3 reads CASTASGGSYNEQFF. CDR3 in DNA: TGTGCCAGCACCGCTAGCGGGGGGTCCTACAATGAGCAGTTCTTC.

This sequence joins TRBV4-2 and TRBJ2-5; TRBD2 matches 10 bases. Judging by the DNA end, TRBJ2-7 fits better; the J call may be wrong. Germline-derived CDR1 and CDR2 are LGHNA and YNFKEQ. CDR3 length equals 17 residues. The CDR3 DNA reads TGTGCCAGCAGGGACGGAAGCGGGAGGGCCCAAAGCCGCGAGCAGTACTTC. Translated: CASRDGSGRAQSREQYF.

The chain joins TRBV5-8 to TRBJ1-2; 7 positions agree with TRBD1. The CDR3 length is 14 residues. CDR1 SGHTS and CDR2 YDEGEE come from the germline V gene. V shed 3 bases, J shed 8 bases, and the junction held 10 bases outside the gene matches. CDR3 loop: CASSWGQLRTGYTF. CDR3 DNA sequence: TGTGCCAGCAGCTGGGGACAGTTGAGGACCGGCTACACCTTC.

The chain employs TRBV29-1 and TRBJ1-2; D may be TRBD1 (5 bases). The CDR3 runs 14 residues. The ends were cut back, 6 bases at V and 1 base at J, with 15 bases in the middle. Germline V lookup: CDR1 SQVTM, CDR2 ANQGSEA. CDR3 DNA sequence: TGCAGCGTGACGGGGGGTTGGGGTAACTATGGCTACACCTTC. It codes for CSVTGGWGNYGYTF.

The chain recombines TRBV7-9 with TRBJ2-7, with a tentative D call TRBD2 (6 bases). CDR1 is SEHNR, CDR2 FQNEAQ, per germline (reference sequence). The V and J ends lost 6 bases and 3 bases respectively, with 15 bases between them. The CDR3 has 14 residues. For the CDR3, the DNA is TGTGCCAGCAGGGCTACCGGGACTGGCTACGAGCAGTACTTC. Protein product: CASRATGTGYEQYF. The whole variable domain, remainder taken from reference TRBV7-9 and TRBJ2-7, is DTGVSQNPRHKITKRGQNVTFRCDPISEHNRLYWYRQTLGQGPEFLTYFQNEAQLEKSRLLSDRFSAERPKGSFSTLEIQRTEQGDSAMYLCASRATGTGYEQYFGPGTRLTVT.

The CDR3 reads CASSLAYRADGYTF. For the CDR3, the DNA is TGTGCCAGCAGCTTAGCGTACAGGGCCGATGGCTACACCTTC. The chain joins TRBV7-2 to TRBJ1-2; D possibly corresponds to TRBD1 (6 bases). Trimming stripped 0 bases from V and 6 bases from J, with 11 bases between. Germline V gives CDR1 SGHTA, CDR2 FQGNSA. This CDR3 comprises 14 residues.

J is TRBJ2-1 and V is TRBV29-1; TRBD2 matches 10 bases. The germline gives CDR1 SQVTM, CDR2 ANQGSEA. Trimming at V came to 5 bases and at J to 15 bases, leaving 10 bases not matched to a gene. The CDR3 totals 12 residues. CDR3 amino acids: CSVSGGARLGFF. CDR3 nucleotides: TGCAGCGTTAGCGGGGGGGCCAGGTTGGGGTTCTTC.

This rearrangement joins TRBV28 to TRBJ2-7; maybe TRBD2 (6 bases). Germline V gene lookup returns CDR1 MDHEN and CDR2 SYDVKM. CDR3 length equals 14 residues. Trimming shortened V by 2 bases and J by 7 bases, and 15 bases separated the two germline ends. The CDR3, as DNA: TGTGCCAGCAGTTTACCAGATATCCGGGGGGAGCAGTACTTC. Encoded protein: CASSLPDIRGEQYF.